This TCR beta chain comes out of a study of cytomegalovirus exposure and HLA in healthy donors. Each donor's status was that of a healthy bone marrow donor. PCR was performed using 60 Vbeta and 13 Jbeta primers. Original processing methods: Unique TCR beta chains totaled around 86 million in a later count, with approximately 11 million of them shared. The assay was immunoSEQ multiplex PCR, and TCRdb's table has in-frame clones only and misses some. V, J and clone size are taken as reported in that table, and D and trimming were inferred from the DNA itself. The repertoire holds under 150,000 clones, 70% to 80% seen once, with 3.5% to 4% in the top ten. General study points: Further analysis was carried out later, and it showed several of the most significant clusters appearing linked to common viral pathogens. CMV serostatus was the sole immune exposure data available.

This CDR3 is 14 amino acids long. Germline V lookup: CDR1 SGHRS, CDR2 YFSETQ. The J segment lost 1 base and the V segment lost 2 bases, leaving 0 bases of the junction unmatched. On this clone itself: Its target is unknown. Other DNA sequences in the sample encode the same CDR3.

The rearrangement uses TRBV5-1 and TRBJ2-7, with 10 nucleotides matching TRBD2. Sequences were obtained from PBMCs. The source of this sequence is a man aged 18 to 30 in good health and CMV-seronegative. The CDR3 region is CASSLAGGSYEQYF. CDR3 in DNA: TGCGCCAGCAGCTTAGCGGGAGGGTCCTACGAGCAGTACTTC.